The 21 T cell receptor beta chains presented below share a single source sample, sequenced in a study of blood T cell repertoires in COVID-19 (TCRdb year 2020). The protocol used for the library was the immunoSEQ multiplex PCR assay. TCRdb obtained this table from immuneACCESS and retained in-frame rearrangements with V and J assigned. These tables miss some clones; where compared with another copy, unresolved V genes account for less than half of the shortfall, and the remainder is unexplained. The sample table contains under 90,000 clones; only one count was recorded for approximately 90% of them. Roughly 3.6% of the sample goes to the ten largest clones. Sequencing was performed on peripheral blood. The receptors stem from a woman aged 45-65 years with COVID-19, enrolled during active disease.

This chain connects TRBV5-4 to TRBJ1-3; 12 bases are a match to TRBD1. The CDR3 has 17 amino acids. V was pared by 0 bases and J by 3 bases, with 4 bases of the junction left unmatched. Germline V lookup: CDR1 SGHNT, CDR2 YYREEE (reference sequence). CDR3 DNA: TGTGCCAGCAGCTTGGCCGGGACAGGGGGCGTTGGAAACACCATATATTTT. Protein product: CASSLAGTGGVGNTIYF.

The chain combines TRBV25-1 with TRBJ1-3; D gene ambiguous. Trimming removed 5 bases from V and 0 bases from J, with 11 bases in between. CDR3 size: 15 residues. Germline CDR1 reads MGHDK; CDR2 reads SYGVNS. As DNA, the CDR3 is TGTGCCAGCAGTAAGGAGGGATACTCTGGAAACACCATATATTTT. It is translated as CASSKEGYSGNTIYF.

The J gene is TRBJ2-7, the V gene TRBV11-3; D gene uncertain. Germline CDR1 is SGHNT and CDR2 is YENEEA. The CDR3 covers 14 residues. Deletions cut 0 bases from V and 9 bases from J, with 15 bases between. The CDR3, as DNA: TGTGCCAGCAGCTTAGATCCCCGGCAGGATGGGCAGTACTTC. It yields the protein CASSLDPRQDGQYF.

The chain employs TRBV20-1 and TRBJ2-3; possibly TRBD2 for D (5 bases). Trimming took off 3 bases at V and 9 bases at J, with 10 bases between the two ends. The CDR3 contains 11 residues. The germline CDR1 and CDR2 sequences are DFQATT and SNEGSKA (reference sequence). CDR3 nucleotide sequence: TGCAGTGCTAGCAGCGGATTAACGCAGTATTTT. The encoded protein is CSASSGLTQYF.

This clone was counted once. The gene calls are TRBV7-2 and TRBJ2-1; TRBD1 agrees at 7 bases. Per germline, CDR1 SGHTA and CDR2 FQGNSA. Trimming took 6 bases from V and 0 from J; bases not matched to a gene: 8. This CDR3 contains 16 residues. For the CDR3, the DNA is TGTGCCAGCAGTCCCGAGGGACAGAGCTCCTACAATGAGCAGTTCTTC. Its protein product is CASSPEGQSSYNEQFF.

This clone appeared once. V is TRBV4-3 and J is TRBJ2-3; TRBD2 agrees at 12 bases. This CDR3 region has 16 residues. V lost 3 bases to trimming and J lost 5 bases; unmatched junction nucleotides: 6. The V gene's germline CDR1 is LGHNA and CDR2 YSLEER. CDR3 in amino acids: CASSHPSGRAEDTQYF. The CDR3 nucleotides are TGCGCCAGCAGCCATCCTAGCGGGAGGGCCGAAGATACGCAGTATTTT.

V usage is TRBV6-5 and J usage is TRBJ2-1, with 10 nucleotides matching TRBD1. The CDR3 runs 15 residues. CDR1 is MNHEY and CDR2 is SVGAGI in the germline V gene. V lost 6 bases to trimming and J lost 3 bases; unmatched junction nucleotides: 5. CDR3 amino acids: CASSPRDRGYNEQFF. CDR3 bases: TGTGCCAGCAGCCCCCGGGACAGGGGCTACAATGAGCAGTTCTTC.

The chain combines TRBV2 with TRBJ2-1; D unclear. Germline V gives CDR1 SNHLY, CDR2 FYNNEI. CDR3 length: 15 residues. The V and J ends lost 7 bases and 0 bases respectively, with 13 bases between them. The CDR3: CASTLRLGSYNEQFF. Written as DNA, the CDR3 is TGTGCCAGCACCCTTAGGCTAGGCTCCTACAATGAGCAGTTCTTC.

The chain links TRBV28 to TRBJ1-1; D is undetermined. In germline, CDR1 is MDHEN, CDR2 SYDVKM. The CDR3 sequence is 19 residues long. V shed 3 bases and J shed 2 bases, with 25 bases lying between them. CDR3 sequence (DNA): TGTGCCAGCAGTTTCTCCCGAACCGCGTCAGGCCTGTTTAACACTGAAGCTTTCTTT. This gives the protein CASSFSRTASGLFNTEAFF. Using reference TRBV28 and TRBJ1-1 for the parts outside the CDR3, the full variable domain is DVKVTQSSRYLVKRTGEKVFLECVQDMDHENMFWYRQDPGLGLRLIYFSYDVKMKEKGDIPEGYSVSREKKERFSLILESASTNQTSMYLCASSFSRTASGLFNTEAFFGQGTRLTVV.

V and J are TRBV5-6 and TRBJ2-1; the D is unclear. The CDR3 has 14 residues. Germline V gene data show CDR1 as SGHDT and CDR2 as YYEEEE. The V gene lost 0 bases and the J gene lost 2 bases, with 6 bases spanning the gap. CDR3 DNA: TGTGCCAGCAGCTTGGTCCGTGCCTACAATGAGCAGTTCTTC. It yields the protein CASSLVRAYNEQFF.

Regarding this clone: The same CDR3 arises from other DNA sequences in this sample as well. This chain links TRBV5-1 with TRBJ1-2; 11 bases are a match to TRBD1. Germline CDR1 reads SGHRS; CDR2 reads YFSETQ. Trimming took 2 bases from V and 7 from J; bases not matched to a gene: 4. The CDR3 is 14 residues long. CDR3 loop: CASSLAGTGGGYTF. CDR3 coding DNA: TGCGCCAGCAGCTTAGCCGGGACAGGGGGTGGCTACACCTTC.

The DNA of the CDR3 is TGCGCCAGCAGCTTGTCAGGGGCAACTAATGAAAAACTGTTTTTT. It translates to CASSLSGATNEKLFF. The rearrangement links TRBV5-1 to TRBJ1-4; D perhaps matches TRBD1 (6 bases). Trimming cost V 1 base and J 0 bases, with 7 bases left between them. CDR1 and CDR2 (germline): SGHRS, YFSETQ. This CDR3 contains 15 residues.

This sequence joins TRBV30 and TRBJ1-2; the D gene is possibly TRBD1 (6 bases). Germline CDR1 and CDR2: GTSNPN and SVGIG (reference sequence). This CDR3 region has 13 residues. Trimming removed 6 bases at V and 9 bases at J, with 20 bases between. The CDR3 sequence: CACWDMKIGSYTF. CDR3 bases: TGTGCCTGTTGGGACATGAAGATCGGAAGCTACACCTTC. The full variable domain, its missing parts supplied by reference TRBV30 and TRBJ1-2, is SQTIHQWPATLVQPVGSPLSLECTVEGTSNPNLYWYRQAAGRGLQLLFYSVGIGQISSEVPQNLSASRPQDRQFILSSKKLLLSDSGFYLCACWDMKIGSYTFGSGTRLTVV.

CDR3 DNA: TGTGCCAGCAGCCCCTCGGGGGGGAAAAACGAGCAGTACTTC. Translation gives CASSPSGGKNEQYF. This chain connects TRBV9 to TRBJ2-7; 8 bases fit TRBD2. With 4 bases clipped from V and 5 bases from J, the junction kept 8 bases outside the gene matches. This CDR3 has 14 amino acids. Germline V lookup: CDR1 SGDLS, CDR2 YYNGEE. Drawing the rest from reference TRBV9 and TRBJ2-7, the complete variable domain is DSGVTQTPKHLITATGQRVTLRCSPRSGDLSVYWYQQSLDQGLQFLIQYYNGEERAKGNILERFSAQQFPDLHSELNLSSLELGDSALYFCASSPSGGKNEQYFGPGTRLTVT.

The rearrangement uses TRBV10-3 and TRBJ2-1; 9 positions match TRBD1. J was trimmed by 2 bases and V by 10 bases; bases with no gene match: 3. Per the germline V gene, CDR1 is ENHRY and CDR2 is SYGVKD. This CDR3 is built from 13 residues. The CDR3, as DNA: TGTGCCACCGGGACAGGGACCTACAATGAGCAGTTCTTC. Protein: CATGTGTYNEQFF.

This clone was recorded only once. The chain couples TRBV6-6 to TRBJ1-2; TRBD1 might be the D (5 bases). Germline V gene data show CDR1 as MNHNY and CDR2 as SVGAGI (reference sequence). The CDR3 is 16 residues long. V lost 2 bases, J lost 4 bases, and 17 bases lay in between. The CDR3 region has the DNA TGTGCCAGCAGTTACCAGGGATTCGAACATATCTATGGCTACACCTTC. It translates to CASSYQGFEHIYGYTF.

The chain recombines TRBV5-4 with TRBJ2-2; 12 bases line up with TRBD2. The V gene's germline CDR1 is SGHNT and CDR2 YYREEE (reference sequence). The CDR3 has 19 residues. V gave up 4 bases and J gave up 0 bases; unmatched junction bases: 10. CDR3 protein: CASSAGLAGAATNTGELFF. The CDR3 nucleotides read TGTGCCAGCAGCGCGGGACTAGCGGGTGCAGCGACGAACACCGGGGAGCTGTTTTTT.

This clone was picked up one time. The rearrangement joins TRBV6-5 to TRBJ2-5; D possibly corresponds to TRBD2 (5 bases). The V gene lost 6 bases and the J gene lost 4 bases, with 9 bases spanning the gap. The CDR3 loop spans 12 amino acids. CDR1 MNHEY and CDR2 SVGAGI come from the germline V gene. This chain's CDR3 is CASRRAAETQYF. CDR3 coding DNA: TGTGCCAGCAGGCGGGCCGCAGAGACCCAGTACTTC.

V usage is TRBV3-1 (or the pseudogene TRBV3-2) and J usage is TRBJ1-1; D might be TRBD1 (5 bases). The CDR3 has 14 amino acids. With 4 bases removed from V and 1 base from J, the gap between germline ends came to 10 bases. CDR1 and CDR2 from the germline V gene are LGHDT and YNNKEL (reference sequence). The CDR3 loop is CASSPAGWNTEAFF. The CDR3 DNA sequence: TGTGCCAGCAGCCCGGCAGGGTGGAACACTGAAGCTTTCTTT.

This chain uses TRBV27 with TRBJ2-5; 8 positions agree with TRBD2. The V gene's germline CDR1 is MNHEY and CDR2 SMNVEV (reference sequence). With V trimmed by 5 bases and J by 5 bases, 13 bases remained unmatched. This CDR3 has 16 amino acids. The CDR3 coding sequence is TGTGCCAGCAGTGTTAATTTAGCGGGAAGTGGGGAGACCCAGTACTTC. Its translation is CASSVNLAGSGETQYF.

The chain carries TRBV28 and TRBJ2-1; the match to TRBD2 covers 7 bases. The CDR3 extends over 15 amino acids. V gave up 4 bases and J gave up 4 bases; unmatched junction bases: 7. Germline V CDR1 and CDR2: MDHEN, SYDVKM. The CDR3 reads CASSSGTTRYNEQFF. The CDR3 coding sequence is TGTGCCAGCAGTTCCGGGACTACAAGATACAATGAGCAGTTCTTC.